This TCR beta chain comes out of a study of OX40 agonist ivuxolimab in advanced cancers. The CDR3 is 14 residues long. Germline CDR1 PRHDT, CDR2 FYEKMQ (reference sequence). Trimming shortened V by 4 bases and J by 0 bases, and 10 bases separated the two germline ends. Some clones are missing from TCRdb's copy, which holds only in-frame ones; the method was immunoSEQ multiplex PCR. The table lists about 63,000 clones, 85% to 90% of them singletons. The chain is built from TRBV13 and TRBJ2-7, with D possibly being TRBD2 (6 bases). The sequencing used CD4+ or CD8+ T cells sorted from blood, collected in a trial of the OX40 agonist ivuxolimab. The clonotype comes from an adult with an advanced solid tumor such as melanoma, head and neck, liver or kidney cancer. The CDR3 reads CASSSPDYSYEQYF. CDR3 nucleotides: TGTGCCAGCAGCTCCCCGGACTACTCCTACGAGCAGTACTTC.